This T cell receptor (beta chain) was retrieved from a study of T cell responses to AZD1222 COVID-19 vaccine. The protocol was immunoSEQ multiplex PCR, while the TCRdb copy is restricted to in-frame clones and leaves out a portion. Of 75,000 or so clones in the sample, more than 85% were seen once. V gave up 4 bases and J gave up 3 bases; unmatched junction bases: 2. This CDR3 contains 13 residues. Germline V lookup: CDR1 MNHEY, CDR2 SVGAGI. This TCR came from an adult who received the AZD1222 COVID-19 vaccine. Sample: peripheral blood, taken 28 days after the second AZD1222 dose. V and J are TRBV6-5 and TRBJ1-1; 7 bases are a match to TRBD1. DNA of the CDR3: TGTGCCAGCAGTTCCACAGGGGACACTGAAGCTTTCTTT. Translating it yields CASSSTGDTEAFF.